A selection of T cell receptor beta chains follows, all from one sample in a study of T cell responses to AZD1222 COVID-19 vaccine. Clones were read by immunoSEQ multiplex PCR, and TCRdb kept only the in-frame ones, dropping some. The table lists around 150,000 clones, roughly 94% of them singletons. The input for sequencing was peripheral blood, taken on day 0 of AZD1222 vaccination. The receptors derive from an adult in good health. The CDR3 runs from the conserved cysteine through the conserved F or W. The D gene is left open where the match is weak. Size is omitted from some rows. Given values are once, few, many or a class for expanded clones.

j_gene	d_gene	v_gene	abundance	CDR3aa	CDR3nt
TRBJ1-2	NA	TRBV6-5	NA	CASSARGLDYGYTF	TGTGCCAGCTCCGCTAGAGGGCTCGACTATGGCTACACCTTC
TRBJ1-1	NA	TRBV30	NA	CAWSVILNTEAFF	TGTGCCTGGAGTGTCATCCTGAACACTGAAGCTTTCTTT
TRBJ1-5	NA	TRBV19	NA	CASSIQVDQPQHF	TGTGCCAGTAGTATCCAGGTTGATCAGCCCCAGCATTTT
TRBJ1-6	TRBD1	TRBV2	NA	CASNRGESSPLHF	TGTGCCAGCAACAGGGGGGAGAGTTCACCCCTCCACTTT
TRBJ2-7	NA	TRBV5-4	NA	CASSRGEEQYF	TGTGCCAGCAGCAGGGGGGAAGAGCAGTACTTC
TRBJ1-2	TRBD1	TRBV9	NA	CASSASGTEGYGYTF	TGTGCCAGCAGCGCATCCGGGACAGAAGGCTATGGCTACACCTTC
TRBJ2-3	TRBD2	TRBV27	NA	CASSSTSGTNTQYF	TGTGCCAGCAGTTCCACCTCCGGGACTAATACGCAGTATTTT
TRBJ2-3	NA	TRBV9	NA	CASSVSGLKDTQYF	TGTGCCAGCAGCGTTTCCGGGCTTAAGGATACGCAGTATTTT
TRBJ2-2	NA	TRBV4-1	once	CASSQERNTGELFF	TGCGCCAGCAGCCAAGAGAGAAACACCGGGGAGCTGTTTTTT
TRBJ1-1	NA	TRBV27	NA	CASVSGTDANTEAFF	TGTGCCAGCGTATCCGGGACCGACGCGAACACTGAAGCTTTCTTT
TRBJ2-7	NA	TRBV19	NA	CASRQDGSYEQYF	TGTGCCAGTAGACAGGACGGATCCTACGAGCAGTACTTC
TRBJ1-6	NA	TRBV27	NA	CASSFSAPRALHF	TGTGCCAGCAGTTTTTCGGCCCCCAGAGCCCTCCACTTT
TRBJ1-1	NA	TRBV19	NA	CASGKLNTEAFF	TGTGCCAGTGGGAAGCTGAACACTGAAGCTTTCTTT
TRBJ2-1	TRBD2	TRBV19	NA	CASSIDLVAGEPYNEQFF	TGTGCCAGTAGTATAGATCTCGTAGCGGGAGAACCCTACAATGAGCAGTTCTTC
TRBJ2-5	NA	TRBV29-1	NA	CSVERTANQETQYF	TGCAGCGTTGAGAGGACAGCCAACCAAGAGACCCAGTACTTC